This TCR beta chain appears in the sequencing data of a study of OX40 agonist ivuxolimab in advanced cancers. General observations from the study: Antigen targets of the expanded peripheral T cells went undetermined. Average numbers of expanded clones were greater in CD8+ T cells than in CD4+. Nonresponders, in some cases, also had low normalized T-cell clonal expansion.

Blood sampling took place at baseline, cycle 4 day 1, and cycle 7 day 1. On this clone: Its cognate antigen is unknown.

Per germline, CDR1 MGHRA and CDR2 YSYEKL. Trimming at V came to 4 bases and at J to 5 bases, leaving 5 bases not matched to a gene. This CDR3 has 16 amino acids. TCRdb's table, derived via immunoSEQ multiplex PCR, lists solely in-frame clones and lacks some. Found here are tens of thousands of clones, nearly 90% of them singletons; the top ten hold about 0.3%. The V call is TRBV4-1, the J call TRBJ2-2, with 12 bases matching TRBD2. Sequenced here: CD4+ or CD8+ T cells sorted from blood, sampled in a trial of the OX40 agonist ivuxolimab. The receptor's source is an adult with an advanced solid tumor such as melanoma, head and neck, liver or kidney cancer. For the CDR3, the DNA is TGCGCCAGCAGCCTCGGACTAGCGGGGCTTACCGGGGAGCTGTTTTTT. Protein sequence: CASSLGLAGLTGELFF.